This record concerns one T cell receptor (beta chain) sequence. Different DNA sequences within this sample yield the same CDR3. The protocol was immunoSEQ multiplex PCR, while the TCRdb copy is restricted to in-frame clones and leaves out a portion. Of approximately 110,000 clones in the sample, around 85% were seen once. The sample belongs to a study of T cell responses to AZD1222 COVID-19 vaccine. With 5 bases removed from V and 3 bases from J, the gap between germline ends came to 10 bases. CDR3 size: 13 residues. In germline, CDR1 is MNHEY, CDR2 SVGAGI. The rearrangement joins TRBV6-5 to TRBJ1-2; possible D gene TRBD1, 6 bases. The receptor was derived from an adult who received the AZD1222 COVID-19 vaccine. The sample consisted of peripheral blood, taken 28 days after the second AZD1222 dose. In nucleotides, the CDR3 is TGTGCCAGCAGTCTACAGGGTGACTATGGCTACACCTTC. Translation: CASSLQGDYGYTF.